This record concerns one T cell receptor beta chain sequence. Its target is unknown. The sample belongs to a study of T cell repertoires in aging, cancer and after chemotherapy. Trimming took 6 bases from V and 1 from J, leaving 9 bases between them. The CDR3 length is 13 residues. Germline CDR1 KGHSH, CDR2 LQKENI. The template was genomic DNA from peripheral blood, not RNA. A mixed TRB-A/B primer pool amplified rearranged TRB by multiplex touch-down PCR. TCRdb passed the multiplex PCR reads through MiXCR, listing each CDR3 protein once. The top ten clones hold 40% to 50% of a sample with some 2,200 distinct CDR3 sequences, 23% of them seen once. Study-wide results and limits: In healthy donors, age-related TCR diversity loss mainly reflected lost richness. The repertoire data cannot show anything about immunological memory following chemotherapy.

The sequencing sample was made of blood. This chain uses TRBV18 with TRBJ1-1, with D perhaps matching TRBD1 (6 bases). This clonotype was sampled from a human donor with a solid tumor. Here the CDR3 DNA reads TGTGCCAGCTCCCCAGGGGCGAACACTGAAGCTTTCTTT. It specifies CASSPGANTEAFF.